These T cell receptor beta chains were read from a single sample in a study of OX40 agonist ivuxolimab in advanced cancers. Assay used: immunoSEQ multiplex PCR; TCRdb lists only in-frame clones, some missing. Of about 52,000 clones in the sample, approximately 95% were seen once. Source: CD4+ or CD8+ T cells sorted from blood, taken in a trial of the OX40 agonist ivuxolimab. These receptors originate from an adult with an advanced solid tumor such as melanoma, head and neck, liver or kidney cancer. Each CDR3 is given with its conserved first and last residue. Each record gives: clone size, CDR3 length, V gene, D gene, J gene, CDR3 protein, CDR3 DNA. The D gene is left open where the match is weak. Clone size is stated in some rows and not others, as once, few, many or a class when expanded.

clone_size: -
cdr3_length: 15
v_call: TRBV19
d_call: -
j_call: TRBJ1-5
cdr3_aa: CASTPIPGPNQPQHF
cdr3_nt: TGTGCCAGTACCCCGATACCGGGACCCAATCAGCCCCAGCATTTT

clone_size: -
cdr3_length: 13
v_call: TRBV21-1
d_call: -
j_call: TRBJ1-1
cdr3_aa: CASTTMGNTEAFF
cdr3_nt: TGTGCCAGCACCACCATGGGGAACACTGAAGCTTTCTTT

clone_size: -
cdr3_length: 11
v_call: TRBV20-1
d_call: -
j_call: TRBJ1-1
cdr3_aa: CSARLEAEAFF
cdr3_nt: TGCAGTGCTAGATTGGAGGCTGAAGCTTTCTTT

clone_size: -
cdr3_length: 14
v_call: TRBV9
d_call: -
j_call: TRBJ2-1
cdr3_aa: CASSVGGTYNEQFF
cdr3_nt: TGTGCCAGCAGCGTAGGGGGTACCTACAATGAGCAGTTCTTC

clone_size: -
cdr3_length: 15
v_call: TRBV7-3
d_call: TRBD1
j_call: TRBJ1-5
cdr3_aa: CASSQTDRGNQPQHF
cdr3_nt: TGTGCCAGCAGCCAGACCGACAGGGGGAATCAGCCCCAGCATTTT

clone_size: -
cdr3_length: 15
v_call: TRBV5-4
d_call: TRBD2
j_call: TRBJ2-1
cdr3_aa: CASSFAGTSGGEQFF
cdr3_nt: TGTGCCAGCAGCTTCGCCGGGACTAGCGGGGGTGAGCAGTTCTTC

clone_size: -
cdr3_length: 14
v_call: TRBV11-2
d_call: TRBD2
j_call: TRBJ2-1
cdr3_aa: CASSLPGLAVEQFF
cdr3_nt: TGTGCCAGCAGCCTACCGGGACTAGCTGTTGAGCAGTTCTTC

clone_size: few
cdr3_length: 14
v_call: TRBV11-1
d_call: -
j_call: TRBJ1-1
cdr3_aa: CASSLEVWNTEAFF
cdr3_nt: TGTGCCAGCAGCTTAGAGGTATGGAACACTGAAGCTTTCTTT

clone_size: -
cdr3_length: 17
v_call: TRBV4-2
d_call: TRBD1
j_call: TRBJ1-6
cdr3_aa: CASSQAVGQGGGSPLHF
cdr3_nt: TGTGCCAGCAGCCAAGCGGTTGGTCAGGGGGGAGGTTCACCCCTCCACTTT

clone_size: -
cdr3_length: 14
v_call: TRBV13
d_call: TRBD1
j_call: TRBJ1-4
cdr3_aa: CASSFGTGNEKLFF
cdr3_nt: TGTGCCAGCAGCTTTGGGACAGGGAATGAAAAACTGTTTTTT

clone_size: -
cdr3_length: 14
v_call: TRBV29-1
d_call: TRBD2
j_call: TRBJ2-7
cdr3_aa: CSVEGVGGSYEQYF
cdr3_nt: TGCAGCGTTGAAGGGGTCGGGGGGTCCTACGAGCAGTACTTC

clone_size: -
cdr3_length: 15
v_call: TRBV9
d_call: TRBD2
j_call: TRBJ2-7
cdr3_aa: CASSASAGGWYEQYF
cdr3_nt: TGTGCCAGCAGCGCTTCCGCGGGGGGATGGTACGAGCAGTACTTC

clone_size: -
cdr3_length: 14
v_call: TRBV5-3
d_call: -
j_call: TRBJ2-2
cdr3_aa: CARSLAPNTGELFF
cdr3_nt: TGTGCCAGAAGCTTGGCCCCGAACACCGGGGAGCTGTTTTTT

clone_size: -
cdr3_length: 16
v_call: TRBV28
d_call: TRBD2
j_call: TRBJ2-3
cdr3_aa: CASSTQRELSTDTQYF
cdr3_nt: TGTGCCAGCAGTACCCAGCGGGAGCTTAGCACAGATACGCAGTATTTT

clone_size: -
cdr3_length: 14
v_call: TRBV5-8
d_call: -
j_call: TRBJ1-2
cdr3_aa: CASSSSDVPYGYTF
cdr3_nt: TGTGCCAGCAGCTCAAGTGACGTACCCTATGGCTACACCTTC

clone_size: -
cdr3_length: 13
v_call: TRBV9
d_call: -
j_call: TRBJ1-4
cdr3_aa: CASSPEANEKLFF
cdr3_nt: TGTGCCAGCAGCCCCGAGGCTAATGAAAAACTGTTTTTT

clone_size: -
cdr3_length: 15
v_call: TRBV6-6
d_call: TRBD2
j_call: TRBJ2-1
cdr3_aa: CASSPGLAGHNEQFF
cdr3_nt: TGTGCCAGCAGCCCGGGACTAGCGGGTCACAATGAGCAGTTCTTC

clone_size: -
cdr3_length: 12
v_call: TRBV7-9
d_call: -
j_call: TRBJ2-1
cdr3_aa: CASSLSYNEQFF
cdr3_nt: TGTGCCAGCAGCTTATCCTACAATGAGCAGTTCTTC

clone_size: -
cdr3_length: 14
v_call: TRBV7-9
d_call: -
j_call: TRBJ2-5
cdr3_aa: CASSLEGQRETQYF
cdr3_nt: TGTGCCAGCAGCTTAGAAGGTCAGAGAGAGACCCAGTACTTC

clone_size: -
cdr3_length: 13
v_call: TRBV29-1
d_call: -
j_call: TRBJ1-5
cdr3_aa: CSVEDSFGQPQHF
cdr3_nt: TGCAGCGTTGAGGACAGTTTTGGCCAACCCCAGCATTTT

clone_size: -
cdr3_length: 13
v_call: TRBV10-3
d_call: -
j_call: TRBJ2-2
cdr3_aa: CAIINANTGELFF
cdr3_nt: TGTGCCATCATTAACGCGAACACCGGGGAGCTGTTTTTT

clone_size: -
cdr3_length: 14
v_call: TRBV28
d_call: -
j_call: TRBJ2-3
cdr3_aa: CASSTLGSTDTQYF
cdr3_nt: TGTGCCAGCAGTACACTAGGTAGCACAGATACGCAGTATTTT

clone_size: -
cdr3_length: 14
v_call: TRBV27
d_call: TRBD1
j_call: TRBJ2-3
cdr3_aa: CASSGTASTDTQYF
cdr3_nt: TGTGCCAGCAGTGGGACAGCTAGCACAGATACGCAGTATTTT

clone_size: -
cdr3_length: 15
v_call: TRBV5-6
d_call: -
j_call: TRBJ2-1
cdr3_aa: CASRILILGLGEQFF
cdr3_nt: TGTGCCAGCAGGATACTGATTTTGGGCCTGGGCGAGCAGTTCTTC

clone_size: -
cdr3_length: 15
v_call: TRBV4-1
d_call: -
j_call: TRBJ2-7
cdr3_aa: CASSQERGVGYEQYF
cdr3_nt: TGCGCCAGCAGCCAAGAAAGGGGGGTTGGGTACGAGCAGTACTTC

clone_size: -
cdr3_length: 15
v_call: TRBV7-9
d_call: TRBD1
j_call: TRBJ1-1
cdr3_aa: CASSLRQGLDTEAFF
cdr3_nt: TGTGCCAGCAGCTTAAGACAGGGGCTTGACACTGAAGCTTTCTTT

clone_size: -
cdr3_length: 18
v_call: TRBV7-6
d_call: TRBD2
j_call: TRBJ2-2
cdr3_aa: CASSRNLAVLGDTGELFF
cdr3_nt: TGTGCCAGCAGCAGAAATCTAGCGGTTCTAGGGGACACCGGGGAGCTGTTTTTT